The 21 T cell receptor beta chains listed next were all sequenced from one sample in a study of blood T cell repertoires in COVID-19. Clones were sequenced by immunoSEQ multiplex PCR, and TCRdb holds only the in-frame ones, with some missing. The data contain around 130,000 clones, roughly 84% of them singletons. The sequenced sample consisted of peripheral blood. The receptors stem from a man aged 60-69 years with acute or convalescent COVID-19.

This clone was counted only a few times. The rearrangement joins TRBV13 to TRBJ2-1; 14 bases agree with TRBD2. After removal of 5 bases from V and 8 bases from J, the junction contained 8 bases not matched to a gene. Germline V gene data show CDR1 as PRHDT and CDR2 as FYEKMQ (reference sequence). The CDR3 totals 16 residues. The DNA of the CDR3 is TGTGCCAGCAGCAAACCGGGACTAGCGGGAGTTGATGAGCAGTTCTTC. Its protein is CASSKPGLAGVDEQFF. The entire variable domain, with the rest obtained from reference TRBV13 and TRBJ2-1, is as follows: AAGVIQSPRHLIKEKRETATLKCYPIPRHDTVYWYQQGPGQDPQFLISFYEKMQSDKGSIPDRFSAQQFSDYHSELNMSSLELGDSALYFCASSKPGLAGVDEQFFGPGTRLTVL.

V gene TRBV5-1 combines with J gene TRBJ1-2, with D unclear. V was trimmed by 4 bases and J by 3 bases, leaving 13 bases between them. The germline gives CDR1 SGHRS, CDR2 YFSETQ. The CDR3 totals 14 residues. Here the CDR3 reads CASSPDGQDYGYTF. The DNA for the CDR3 is TGCGCCAGCAGCCCCGACGGCCAGGACTATGGCTACACCTTC. Together with reference TRBV5-1 and TRBJ1-2, the CDR3 gives the full variable domain: KAGVTQTPRYLIKTRGQQVTLSCSPISGHRSVSWYQQTPGQGLQFLFEYFSETQRNKGNFPGRFSGRQFSNSRSEMNVSTLELGDSALYLCASSPDGQDYGYTFGSGTRLTVV.

The J gene is TRBJ2-7, the V gene TRBV11-2, with a weak D call TRBD2 (5 bases). The germline CDR1 and CDR2 sequences are SGHAT and FQNNGV. V gave up 1 base and J gave up 3 bases, with 10 bases separating them. The CDR3 covers 14 residues. The CDR3 DNA reads TGTGCCAGCAGCTTAGTCGCGGGCATCTACGAGCAGTACTTC. It translates to CASSLVAGIYEQYF. Combining the CDR3 with reference TRBV11-2 and TRBJ2-7 gives the whole variable domain EAGVAQSPRYKIIEKRQSVAFWCNPISGHATLYWYQQILGQGPKLLIQFQNNGVVDDSQLPKDRFSAERLKGVDSTLKIQPAKLEDSAVYLCASSLVAGIYEQYFGPGTRLTVT.

This clone was seen a single time. This chain links TRBV18 with TRBJ2-1; perhaps TRBD1 as D (5 bases). V dropped 3 bases and J dropped 5 bases, with 11 bases sitting between them. Germline V CDR1 and CDR2: KGHSH, LQKENI. The CDR3 is 14 amino acids. Here the CDR3 DNA reads TGTGCCAGCTCACCGGGCAAGGGGAACAATGAGCAGTTCTTC. It translates to CASSPGKGNNEQFF.

This clone was detected a few times. The chain recombines TRBV5-4 with TRBJ1-2; D ambiguous. The V gene lost 4 bases and the J gene lost 10 bases, with 20 bases spanning the gap. The CDR3 loop spans 14 amino acids. Germline V lookup: CDR1 SGHNT, CDR2 YYREEE (reference sequence). This chain's CDR3 is CASSTNLAVGIYTF. The CDR3, as DNA: TGTGCCAGCAGCACAAACTTAGCGGTCGGAATCTACACCTTC.

This clone occurred once. The chain employs TRBV5-1 and TRBJ1-6, with TRBD1 matching 7 bases. The CDR3 spans 13 residues. Germline V gives CDR1 SGHRS, CDR2 YFSETQ. V trimming: 6 bases; J trimming: 8 bases; junction bases outside the gene matches: 5. CDR3 loop: CASTIQGDSPLHF. DNA for the CDR3: TGCGCCAGCACCATCCAGGGGGATTCACCCCTCCACTTT.

The genes are TRBV30 and TRBJ1-2; TRBD1 aligns across 9 bases. Per the germline V gene, CDR1 is GTSNPN and CDR2 is SVGIG (reference sequence). This CDR3 region has 14 residues. Germline trimming cut 3 bases from V and 7 bases from J; bases unmatched to any gene: 9. The CDR3 DNA sequence: TGTGCCTGGAGCGCACCGGGACAGGGTGCTGGCTACACCTTC. It is translated as CAWSAPGQGAGYTF. The entire variable domain, with the rest obtained from reference TRBV30 and TRBJ1-2, is as follows: SQTIHQWPATLVQPVGSPLSLECTVEGTSNPNLYWYRQAAGRGLQLLFYSVGIGQISSEVPQNLSASRPQDRQFILSSKKLLLSDSGFYLCAWSAPGQGAGYTFGSGTRLTVV.

V usage is TRBV5-1 and J usage is TRBJ1-1, with 8 bases lining up with TRBD1. CDR3 size: 14 residues. The V gene end was trimmed by 3 bases and the J gene end by 1 base; junction bases not matched to a gene: 2. In germline, CDR1 is SGHRS, CDR2 YFSETQ. The CDR3 sequence: CASSWTGQNTEAFF. In DNA, the CDR3 is TGCGCCAGCAGCTGGACAGGGCAGAACACTGAAGCTTTCTTT. The full variable domain, its missing parts supplied by reference TRBV5-1 and TRBJ1-1, is KAGVTQTPRYLIKTRGQQVTLSCSPISGHRSVSWYQQTPGQGLQFLFEYFSETQRNKGNFPGRFSGRQFSNSRSEMNVSTLELGDSALYLCASSWTGQNTEAFFGQGTRLTVV.

This sequence joins TRBV7-9 and TRBJ1-6; D remains unclear. The CDR3 is 15 amino acids. CDR1 is SEHNR, CDR2 FQNEAQ, per germline (reference sequence). With 1 base removed from V and 4 bases from J, the gap between germline ends came to 8 bases. CDR3 amino acids: CASSLGAGYNSPLHF. The CDR3 DNA reads TGTGCCAGCAGCTTAGGTGCAGGATATAATTCACCCCTCCACTTT.

The genes are TRBV7-8 and TRBJ2-1, with 10 bases identical to TRBD2. Germline-derived CDR1 and CDR2 are SGHVS and FQNEAQ. Trimming at V came to 5 bases and at J to 8 bases, leaving 12 bases not matched to a gene. The CDR3 covers 16 residues. The CDR3 protein is CASSLERGGLTDEQFF. The CDR3 DNA reads TGTGCCAGCAGCCTCGAGCGGGGGGGGTTAACGGATGAGCAGTTCTTC.

The rearrangement joins TRBV29-1 to TRBJ2-4; D unresolved. Germline assignment: CDR1 SQVTM and CDR2 ANQGSEA. The ends were cut back, 5 bases at V and 8 bases at J, with 13 bases in the middle. This CDR3 has 12 amino acids. Here the CDR3 reads CSVRHGSDIQYF. CDR3 nucleotide sequence: TGCAGCGTTCGACATGGGTCGGACATTCAGTACTTC.

V and J are TRBV19 and TRBJ1-5; perhaps TRBD1 as D (5 bases). V was clipped by 7 bases and J by 1 base, with 23 bases between them. This CDR3 region has 18 residues. CDR1 is LNHDA and CDR2 is SQIVND in the germline V gene (reference sequence). The CDR3 is CASTRGDPIFWSNQPQHF. In DNA, the CDR3 is TGTGCCAGTACCCGCGGGGACCCTATCTTTTGGAGCAATCAGCCCCAGCATTTT. The whole variable domain, filled in from reference TRBV19 and TRBJ1-5, reads DGGITQSPKYLFRKEGQNVTLSCEQNLNHDAMYWYRQDPGQGLRLIYYSQIVNDFQKGDIAEGYSVSREKKESFPLTVTSAQKNPTAFYLCASTRGDPIFWSNQPQHFGDGTRLSIL.

This clone was counted only a few times. The rearrangement joins TRBV10-1 to TRBJ2-7; a weak D match, TRBD1 (5 bases). This CDR3 is built from 15 residues. Germline V gene data show CDR1 as WNHNN and CDR2 as SYGVQD (reference sequence). Between the trimmed V and J ends, which lost 8 bases and 1 base, there was a span of 18 bases. CDR3 DNA: TGCGCCAGCGCTCCGCCGTCAGGGCTGTCCTACGAGCAGTACTTC. Residues: CASAPPSGLSYEQYF.

The chain recombines TRBV5-1 with TRBJ2-6; no clear D gene. Germline CDR1 SGHRS, CDR2 YFSETQ. The CDR3 consists of 15 residues. Between the trimmed V and J ends, which lost 0 bases and 0 bases, there was a span of 4 bases. DNA for the CDR3: TGCGCCAGCAGCTTGGATCACTCTGGGGCCAACGTCCTGACTTTC. This encodes CASSLDHSGANVLTF.

The chain is built from TRBV18 and TRBJ2-5, with 10 bases lining up with TRBD2. V dropped 3 bases and J dropped 0; count of bases not matched to a gene: 4. Germline V gene lookup returns CDR1 KGHSH and CDR2 LQKENI. CDR3 size: 16 residues. In DNA, the CDR3 is TGTGCCAGCTCACCGCCAGCGGGAGGGGACCAAGAGACCCAGTACTTC. Translating it yields CASSPPAGGDQETQYF.

This clone was seen only once. The chain combines TRBV12-5 with TRBJ1-5, with 7 nucleotides matching TRBD1. This CDR3 region has 15 residues. Germline lookup yields CDR1 LGHNT and CDR2 FRNRAP. With V trimmed by 5 bases and J by 2 bases, 6 bases remained unmatched. The CDR3 here is CASGTADRGNQPQHF. The CDR3, as DNA: TGTGCTAGTGGTACGGCCGACAGGGGCAATCAGCCCCAGCATTTT.

There are a few counts of this clone. The chain links TRBV7-3 to TRBJ1-1; D is possibly TRBD1 (6 bases). The CDR3 loop spans 13 amino acids. V was shortened by 2 bases and J by 3 bases, with 7 bases between the two germline ends. Looked up from germline, CDR1 is SGHTA and CDR2 is FQGTGA. DNA of the CDR3: TGTGCCAGCAGCTTAGAGGGGGACACTGAAGCTTTCTTT. Its translation is CASSLEGDTEAFF.

V and J are TRBV19 and TRBJ2-5; 8 bases agree with TRBD1. With 9 bases clipped from V and 3 bases from J, the junction kept 12 bases outside the gene matches. Germline loops: CDR1 LNHDA, CDR2 SQIVND (reference sequence). The CDR3 consists of 15 residues. In DNA, the CDR3 is TGTGCCAGCTCCCACACAGGGGGTTGGGAAGAGACCCAGTACTTC. This translates into CASSHTGGWEETQYF.

V gene TRBV19 combines with J gene TRBJ1-1, with 7 bases fitting TRBD1. J lost 11 bases, V lost 6 bases, and 15 bases had no gene match. The CDR3 spans 14 residues. Germline V gives CDR1 LNHDA, CDR2 SQIVND (reference sequence). The CDR3 DNA sequence: TGTGCCAGTAGCAACGGCCGGGACAGAGAGAGGGCTTTCTTT. Its protein is CASSNGRDRERAFF.

The J gene is TRBJ2-1, the V gene TRBV5-1; 8 bases fit TRBD2. Per germline, CDR1 SGHRS and CDR2 YFSETQ. V dropped 4 bases and J dropped 9; count of bases not matched to a gene: 9. There are 14 residues in the CDR3. CDR3 sequence: CASSTAGEEGEQFF. In DNA, the CDR3 is TGCGCCAGCAGCACAGCGGGAGAGGAGGGTGAGCAGTTCTTC.

The genes are TRBV10-3 and TRBJ2-1; 10 positions agree with TRBD1. Germline V gene lookup returns CDR1 ENHRY and CDR2 SYGVKD. The CDR3 is made up of 15 amino acids. The V segment lost 5 bases and the J segment 7 bases; nucleotides outside the gene matches: 8. The CDR3 loop is CAISPRQGANNEQFF. The CDR3 coding sequence is TGTGCCATCAGTCCCAGACAGGGGGCGAATAATGAGCAGTTCTTC.